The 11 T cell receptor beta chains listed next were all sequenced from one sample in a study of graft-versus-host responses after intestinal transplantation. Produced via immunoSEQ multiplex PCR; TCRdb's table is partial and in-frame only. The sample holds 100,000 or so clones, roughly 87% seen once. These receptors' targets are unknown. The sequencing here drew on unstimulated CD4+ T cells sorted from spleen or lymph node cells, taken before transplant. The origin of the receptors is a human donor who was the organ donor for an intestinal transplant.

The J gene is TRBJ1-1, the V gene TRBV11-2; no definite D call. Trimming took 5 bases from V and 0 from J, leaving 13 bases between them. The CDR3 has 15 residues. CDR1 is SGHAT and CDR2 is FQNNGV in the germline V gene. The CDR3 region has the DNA TGTGCCAGCAGCCCCCGACACCTCTTGAACACTGAAGCTTTCTTT. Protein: CASSPRHLLNTEAFF.

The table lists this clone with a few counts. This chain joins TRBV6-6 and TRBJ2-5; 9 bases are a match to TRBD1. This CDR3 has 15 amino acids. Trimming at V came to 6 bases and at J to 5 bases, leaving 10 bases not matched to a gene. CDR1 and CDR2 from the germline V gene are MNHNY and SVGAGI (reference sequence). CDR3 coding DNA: TGTGCCAGCAGCTATACGGGACAGGGAGGGGAGACCCAGTACTTC. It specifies CASSYTGQGGETQYF.

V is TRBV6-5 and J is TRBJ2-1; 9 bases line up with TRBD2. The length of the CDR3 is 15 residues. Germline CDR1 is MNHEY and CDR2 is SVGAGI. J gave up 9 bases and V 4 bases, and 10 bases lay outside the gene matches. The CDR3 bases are TGTGCCAGCAGTTTTAGCGGCGGGGGGGCTAGTGAGCAGTTCTTC. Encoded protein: CASSFSGGGASEQFF.

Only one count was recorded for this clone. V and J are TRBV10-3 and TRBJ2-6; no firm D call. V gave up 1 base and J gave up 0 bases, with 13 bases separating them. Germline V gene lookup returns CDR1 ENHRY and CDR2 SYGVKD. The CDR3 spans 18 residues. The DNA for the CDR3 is TGTGCCATCAGTGAGTTTGGAGAAATTATCTCTGGGGCCAACGTCCTGACTTTC. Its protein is CAISEFGEIISGANVLTF.

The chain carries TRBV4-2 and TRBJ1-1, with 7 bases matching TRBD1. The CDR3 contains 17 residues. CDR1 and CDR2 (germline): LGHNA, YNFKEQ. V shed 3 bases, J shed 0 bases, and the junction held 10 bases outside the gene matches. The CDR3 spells CASSHTRQGRLNTEAFF. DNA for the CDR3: TGTGCCAGCAGCCATACCCGACAGGGCCGCCTGAACACTGAAGCTTTCTTT.

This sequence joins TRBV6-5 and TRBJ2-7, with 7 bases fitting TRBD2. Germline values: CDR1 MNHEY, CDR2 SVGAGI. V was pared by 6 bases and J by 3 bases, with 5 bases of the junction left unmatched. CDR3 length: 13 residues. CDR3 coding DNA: TGTGCCAGCAGGATGGGGGGGGGCTACGAGCAGTACTTC. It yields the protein CASRMGGGYEQYF.

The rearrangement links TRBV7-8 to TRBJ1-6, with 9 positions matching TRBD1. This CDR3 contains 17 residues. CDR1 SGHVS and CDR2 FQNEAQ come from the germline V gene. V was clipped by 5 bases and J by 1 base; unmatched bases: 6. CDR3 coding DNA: TGTGCCAGCAGCGGGGGGACAGGGTTGTCCTATAATTCACCCCTCCACTTT. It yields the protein CASSGGTGLSYNSPLHF.

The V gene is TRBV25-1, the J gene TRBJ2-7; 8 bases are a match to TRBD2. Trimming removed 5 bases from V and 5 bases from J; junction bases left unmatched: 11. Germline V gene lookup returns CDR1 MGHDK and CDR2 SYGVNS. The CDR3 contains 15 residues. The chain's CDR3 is CASSRRGTSSHEQYF. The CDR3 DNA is TGTGCCAGCAGTCGCCGGGGGACTAGTTCTCACGAGCAGTACTTC.

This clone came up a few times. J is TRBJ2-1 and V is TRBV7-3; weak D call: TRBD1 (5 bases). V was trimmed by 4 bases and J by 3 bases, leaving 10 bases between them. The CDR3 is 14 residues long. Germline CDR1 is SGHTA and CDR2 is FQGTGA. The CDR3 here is CASSSAGIYNEQFF. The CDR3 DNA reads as TGTGCCAGCAGCTCCGCAGGGATCTACAATGAGCAGTTCTTC.

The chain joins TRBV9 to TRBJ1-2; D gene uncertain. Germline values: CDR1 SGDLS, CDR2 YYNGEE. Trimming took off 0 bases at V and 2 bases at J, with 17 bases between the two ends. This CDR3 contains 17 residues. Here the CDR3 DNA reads TGTGCCAGCAGCGTAGTAGGGTCAGAAGGAGCGAACTATGGCTACACCTTC. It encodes CASSVVGSEGANYGYTF.

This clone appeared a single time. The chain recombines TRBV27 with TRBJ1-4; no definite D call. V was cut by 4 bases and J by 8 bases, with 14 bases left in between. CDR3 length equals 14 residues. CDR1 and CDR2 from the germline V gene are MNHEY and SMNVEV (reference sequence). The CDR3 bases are TGTGCCAGCAGTTCGAACGGGTCCGGGGAAAAACTGTTTTTT. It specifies CASSSNGSGEKLFF.